This T cell receptor (beta chain) was sequenced for a study of early T cells in non-severe SARS-CoV-2 infection. MiXCR was run by TCRdb on the 5' RACE reads, yielding one entry per CDR3 protein. The data hold about 66,000 distinct CDR3 sequences, with around 20% observed a single time. Germline-derived CDR1 and CDR2 are MNHEY and SMNVEV (reference sequence). The CDR3 is 12 residues long. Trimming removed 3 bases at V and 6 bases at J, with 6 bases between. In its sample, this clonotype was seen once. This chain links TRBV27 with TRBJ2-1; D is unclear. The receptor comes from an adult who was a healthcare worker with PCR-confirmed SARS-CoV-2 infection or an uninfected control (not recorded which). Sequences were derived from whole blood, sampled at baseline. The CDR3 nucleotides read TGTGCCAGCAGTTTTACGTCCAATGAGCAGTTCTTC. Residues: CASSFTSNEQFF.